This TCR beta chain was observed in a study of blood T cells in healthy people across ages. The CDR3 runs 17 residues. CDR1 is LGHNA, CDR2 YSLEER, per germline. The junction had 15 bases not matched to a gene; V was cut back by 4 bases and J by 9 bases. Using a J-beta primer mix together with a sample-barcoded 5' primer, a second PCR was run for about 6 to 11 cycles. TCRdb reprocessed the 5' RACE reads with MiXCR, giving one entry per CDR3 protein. The sample includes 1.5 million to 2 million distinct CDR3 sequences, roughly 52% of them seen just once. This clonotype came up a few times. The sequenced sample consisted of blood. This receptor was obtained from a woman aged 40 to 50 in good health. V gene TRBV4-3 combines with J gene TRBJ2-5; TRBD1 agrees at 12 bases. CDR3 loop: CASSPNAGTGGFRAQYF. CDR3 sequence (DNA): TGCGCCAGCAGCCCGAATGCGGGGACAGGGGGCTTCAGGGCCCAGTACTTC.